This TCR beta chain was sequenced in a study of T cell responses to AZD1222 COVID-19 vaccine. General study points: Donors were mostly white British, more females; clonal diversity possibly underestimated. Spike-specific TCR breadth and depth both grew after two AZD1222 doses. Repertoires were sampled only after the peak T cell response.

Assay: immunoSEQ multiplex PCR; the TCRdb copy retains only in-frame clones and omits some. The sample lists 150,000 or so clones; 85% to 90% were seen once. About this clone itself: The target antigen is unknown.

The V segment lost 3 bases and the J segment 6 bases; nucleotides outside the gene matches: 7. The CDR3 has 18 amino acids. Germline values: CDR1 LNHDA, CDR2 SQIVND (reference sequence). This specimen consisted of peripheral blood, obtained on day 0 of AZD1222 vaccination. The sequence was collected from an adult in good health. The chain combines TRBV19 with TRBJ2-2; 16 nucleotides line up with TRBD2. CDR3 nucleotides: TGTGCCAGTAGTATCGGGACTAGCGGGAGGGCCTTCGCCGGGGAGCTGTTTTTT. It yields the protein CASSIGTSGRAFAGELFF.